These 30 T cell receptor beta chains originate from one sample sequenced in a study of blood T cell repertoires in COVID-19. Profiling relied on immunoSEQ multiplex PCR, and the TCRdb table lists in-frame clones only, not all of them. The sample yields 300,000 to 350,000 clones, around 89% seen once. Sequencing input: PBMCs or T cells enriched from blood (not recorded which). These receptor sequences come from a woman under 30 with acute COVID-19.

The J gene is TRBJ1-6, the V gene TRBV6-5, with 7 bases that match TRBD1. CDR1 and CDR2 from the germline V gene are MNHEY and SVGAGI. The CDR3 loop spans 15 amino acids. After removal of 1 base from V and 7 bases from J, the junction contained 4 bases not matched to a gene. CDR3 bases: TGTGCCAGCAGTTACTGGGACAGCAAAAATTCACCCCTCCACTTT. Protein: CASSYWDSKNSPLHF.

V is TRBV30 and J is TRBJ2-1; TRBD2 matches 12 bases. Germline V gene data show CDR1 as GTSNPN and CDR2 as SVGIG (reference sequence). J gave up 4 bases and V 5 bases, and 0 bases lay outside the gene matches. The CDR3 covers 13 residues. CDR3 sequence (DNA): TGTGCCTGGGGACTAGCGGGATACAATGAGCAGTTCTTC. This sequence encodes CAWGLAGYNEQFF.

The V call is TRBV2, the J call TRBJ1-1, with D possibly being TRBD1 (6 bases). The CDR3 is 14 amino acids. The germline V gene encodes CDR1 SNHLY and CDR2 FYNNEI. V was pared by 6 bases and J by 3 bases, with 14 bases between. The CDR3 sequence is CASSIQGGHTEAFF. CDR3 nucleotide sequence: TGTGCCAGCAGCATACAGGGAGGGCACACTGAAGCTTTCTTT.

V gene TRBV6-5 combines with J gene TRBJ1-6, with a tentative D call TRBD1 (5 bases). The CDR3 is 12 residues long. Trimming pared 7 bases from V and 8 bases from J, leaving 9 bases between. Germline assignment: CDR1 MNHEY and CDR2 SVGAGI. This CDR3 reads CASTGGYSPLHF. The DNA for the CDR3 is TGTGCCAGCACGGGGGGGTATTCACCCCTCCACTTT.

The chain carries TRBV27 and TRBJ1-2; no clear D gene. The V gene lost 3 bases and the J gene lost 3 bases, with 8 bases spanning the gap. Germline CDR1 MNHEY, CDR2 SMNVEV (reference sequence). CDR3 length: 13 residues. The CDR3 reads CASSFGSYYGYTF. CDR3 coding DNA: TGTGCCAGCAGTTTTGGGAGTTACTATGGCTACACCTTC.

The V call is TRBV5-1, the J call TRBJ2-2; 7 nucleotides agree with TRBD1. Germline loops: CDR1 SGHRS, CDR2 YFSETQ. This CDR3 is 15 amino acids long. The trim removed 4 bases at V and 4 bases at J, leaving 7 bases unmatched. The CDR3 DNA is TGCGCCAGCAGCCGGGGACAGTCGGTCACCGGGGAGCTGTTTTTT. This gives the protein CASSRGQSVTGELFF.

This clone was seen a handful of times. The chain carries TRBV5-6 and TRBJ2-2; weak D call: TRBD2 (5 bases). Between the trimmed V and J ends, which lost 3 bases and 4 bases, there was a span of 19 bases. CDR3 size: 17 residues. Germline V CDR1 and CDR2: SGHDT, YYEEEE. CDR3 sequence: CASSSRGWAASTGELFF. CDR3 DNA: TGTGCCAGCAGCTCCCGGGGTTGGGCGGCCTCCACCGGGGAGCTGTTTTTT.

The V gene is TRBV9, the J gene TRBJ2-5; 7 positions agree with TRBD2. The germline gives CDR1 SGDLS, CDR2 YYNGEE. The CDR3 spans 15 residues. With 5 bases clipped from V and 1 base from J, the junction kept 8 bases outside the gene matches. DNA of the CDR3: TGTGCCAGCAGTGCCCAGCTAGCGGCCCAAGAGACCCAGTACTTC. The encoded protein is CASSAQLAAQETQYF.

The chain is built from TRBV10-3 and TRBJ2-5; 7 bases are a match to TRBD2. V gave up 6 bases and J gave up 0 bases; unmatched junction bases: 1. This CDR3 has 13 residues. Per germline, CDR1 ENHRY and CDR2 SYGVKD. The CDR3 coding sequence is TGTGCCATCAGGGGGACTAACCAAGAGACCCAGTACTTC. This sequence encodes CAIRGTNQETQYF.

This chain joins TRBV9 and TRBJ1-3, with 9 bases lining up with TRBD1. V trimming: 4 bases; J trimming: 2 bases; junction bases outside the gene matches: 13. CDR1 is SGDLS and CDR2 is YYNGEE in the germline V gene. The CDR3 sequence is 18 residues long. The CDR3 loop is CASSLAGTGFRPGNTIYF. Written as DNA, the CDR3 is TGTGCCAGCAGCCTAGCCGGGACAGGGTTTAGGCCTGGAAACACCATATATTTT. Complete variable domain (other parts from reference TRBV9 and TRBJ1-3): DSGVTQTPKHLITATGQRVTLRCSPRSGDLSVYWYQQSLDQGLQFLIQYYNGEERAKGNILERFSAQQFPDLHSELNLSSLELGDSALYFCASSLAGTGFRPGNTIYFGEGSWLTVV.

The V gene is TRBV28, the J gene TRBJ1-2; 8 bases map to TRBD1. CDR3 length: 14 amino acids. Germline lookup yields CDR1 MDHEN and CDR2 SYDVKM. The trim removed 6 bases at V and 8 bases at J, leaving 11 bases unmatched. DNA of the CDR3: TGTGCCAGCAGCCCAGGACAGGGAAGGGGAGGCTACACCTTC. Protein sequence: CASSPGQGRGGYTF.

This chain joins TRBV3-1 (or the pseudogene TRBV3-2) and TRBJ2-1, with 13 bases aligning to TRBD2. J gave up 3 bases and V 4 bases, and 9 bases lay outside the gene matches. Germline CDR1 and CDR2: LGHDT and YNNKEL (reference sequence). The CDR3 has 18 residues. CDR3 DNA sequence: TGTGCCAGCAGCCCCCCAGCGACTAGCGGGAGGATCTACAATGAGCAGTTCTTC. It specifies CASSPPATSGRIYNEQFF.

The genes are TRBV20-1 and TRBJ2-7, with 7 bases matching TRBD2. J lost 12 bases, V lost 2 bases, and 7 bases had no gene match. CDR3 length: 11 residues. Per germline, CDR1 DFQATT and CDR2 SNEGSKA (reference sequence). The CDR3 loop reads CSARRLAEMYF. CDR3 DNA: TGCAGTGCTAGAAGGCTAGCGGAGATGTACTTC.

The chain combines TRBV14 with TRBJ1-2, with TRBD1 matching 8 bases. This CDR3 has 15 amino acids. V lost 1 base and J lost 5; bases outside the gene matches: 6. Germline CDR1 is SGHDN and CDR2 is FVKESK. DNA of the CDR3: TGTGCCAGCAGCCAAGCCGGGACAGGAGGTTATGGCTACACCTTC. It translates to CASSQAGTGGYGYTF.

The V call is TRBV27, the J call TRBJ2-7; 8 bases align to TRBD2. The CDR3 extends over 15 amino acids. With V trimmed by 4 bases and J by 0 bases, 5 bases remained unmatched. CDR1 and CDR2 from the germline V gene are MNHEY and SMNVEV (reference sequence). The CDR3 loop is CASSSKREGSYEQYF. As DNA, the CDR3 is TGTGCCAGCAGTTCTAAACGGGAGGGCTCCTACGAGCAGTACTTC.

The chain links TRBV5-1 to TRBJ2-1; 11 bases line up with TRBD1. With V trimmed by 4 bases and J by 6 bases, 3 bases remained unmatched. The germline gives CDR1 SGHRS, CDR2 YFSETQ. The CDR3 covers 14 residues. The CDR3 nucleotides are TGCGCCAGCAGCGCGGGACAGGGGGTCAATGAGCAGTTCTTC. Translating gives CASSAGQGVNEQFF.

This rearrangement joins TRBV3-1 (or the pseudogene TRBV3-2) to TRBJ2-7; 10 bases are shared with TRBD1. CDR3 length: 14 amino acids. Germline values: CDR1 LGHDT, CDR2 YNNKEL (reference sequence). With V trimmed by 5 bases and J by 7 bases, 8 bases remained unmatched. Here the CDR3 DNA reads TGTGCCAGCAGCGCCCGGGACAGGGGCCAAGAGCAGTACTTC. Translation: CASSARDRGQEQYF.

This chain connects TRBV28 to TRBJ1-2; D is unresolved. V was shortened by 3 bases and J by 2 bases, with 10 bases between the two germline ends. This CDR3 spans 14 amino acids. Germline CDR1 reads MDHEN; CDR2 reads SYDVKM. CDR3 residues: CASSFFTQNYGYTF. DNA of the CDR3: TGTGCCAGCAGTTTCTTCACACAGAACTATGGCTACACCTTC.

The J gene is TRBJ2-7, the V gene TRBV9, with 8 bases fitting TRBD1. V gave up 3 bases and J gave up 4 bases; unmatched junction bases: 9. Looked up from germline, CDR1 is SGDLS and CDR2 is YYNGEE. The CDR3 loop spans 15 amino acids. The CDR3 DNA is TGTGCCAGCAGCGCCTCCGGGACAGGACGGTACGAGCAGTACTTC. Its translation is CASSASGTGRYEQYF.

This chain links TRBV5-1 with TRBJ1-2; no reliable D call. The ends were cut back, 4 bases at V and 4 bases at J, with 11 bases in the middle. CDR1 SGHRS and CDR2 YFSETQ come from the germline V gene. The CDR3 has 13 amino acids. Written as DNA, the CDR3 is TGCGCCAGCAGCGGTGGGGAGAGCTATGGCTACACCTTC. This codes for CASSGGESYGYTF.

This chain connects TRBV3-1 (or the pseudogene TRBV3-2) to TRBJ2-3; D might be TRBD2 (5 bases). The CDR3 extends over 15 amino acids. V lost 4 bases to trimming and J lost 4 bases, with 15 bases between them. Looked up from germline, CDR1 is LGHDT and CDR2 is YNNKEL (reference sequence). CDR3 loop: CASSLQGTSPDTQYF. The CDR3 DNA follows: TGTGCCAGCAGCCTACAAGGCACTAGTCCAGATACGCAGTATTTT.

V usage is TRBV28 and J usage is TRBJ2-1; 11 bases line up with TRBD2. Germline CDR1 MDHEN, CDR2 SYDVKM. The CDR3 runs to 16 residues. The V and J ends lost 7 bases and 1 base, in that order; junction bases with no gene match: 6. The CDR3 coding sequence is TGTGCCAGCATCTACAGGACTAGCGGGTCCTACAATGAGCAGTTCTTC. This sequence encodes CASIYRTSGSYNEQFF.

The J gene is TRBJ2-3, the V gene TRBV5-1, with 11 nucleotides matching TRBD1. The CDR3 spans 15 residues. CDR1 and CDR2 from the germline V gene are SGHRS and YFSETQ. V dropped 0 bases and J dropped 3; count of bases not matched to a gene: 0. The CDR3 protein is CASSLGDRGTDTQYF. CDR3 nucleotides: TGCGCCAGCAGCTTGGGGGACAGGGGGACAGATACGCAGTATTTT.

This clone was detected only a few times. The chain carries TRBV10-2 and TRBJ1-6, with 7 bases lining up with TRBD1. Germline CDR1 reads WSHSY; CDR2 reads SAAADI. This CDR3 has 16 residues. V lost 0 bases and J lost 6; bases outside the gene matches: 5. The CDR3 bases are TGCGCCAGCAGTGAGTCGTTGGACAGGTTTAATTCACCCCTCCACTTT. Protein product: CASSESLDRFNSPLHF.

With regard to this clone: Other DNA sequences in this sample translate to the same CDR3. The genes are TRBV5-1 and TRBJ2-2, with unresolved D. CDR3 length equals 14 residues. Germline loops: CDR1 SGHRS, CDR2 YFSETQ. V was cut by 2 bases and J by 5 bases, with 10 bases left in between. CDR3 loop: CASSLSGGTGELFF. The CDR3 DNA is TGCGCCAGCAGCTTATCGGGTGGAACCGGGGAGCTGTTTTTT.

This sequence joins TRBV7-9 and TRBJ2-1, with 9 bases fitting TRBD2. Unmatched junction bases numbered 6, after V lost 6 bases and J lost 9 bases. Germline V gene lookup returns CDR1 SEHNR and CDR2 FQNEAQ (reference sequence). The CDR3 has 13 residues. This chain's CDR3 is CASSWTSVSEQFF. Here the CDR3 DNA reads TGTGCCAGCAGTTGGACTAGCGTCAGTGAGCAGTTCTTC. Combining the CDR3 with reference TRBV7-9 and TRBJ2-1 gives the whole variable domain DTGVSQNPRHKITKRGQNVTFRCDPISEHNRLYWYRQTLGQGPEFLTYFQNEAQLEKSRLLSDRFSAERPKGSFSTLEIQRTEQGDSAMYLCASSWTSVSEQFFGPGTRLTVL.

A single count supports this clone. The chain carries TRBV7-9 and TRBJ2-2; D perhaps matches TRBD1 (5 bases). CDR3 length: 14 residues. V lost 6 bases and J 7 bases, leaving 15 bases between the germline ends. From germline, CDR1 is SEHNR and CDR2 FQNEAQ (reference sequence). CDR3 in DNA: TGTGCCAGCAGTGGGGCCAGGGTGAACGGGGAGCTGTTTTTT. Protein product: CASSGARVNGELFF.

The CDR3 DNA sequence: TGTGCCAGCAGCCCTAGGACAGGACCATATGGCTACACCTTC. Its translation is CASSPRTGPYGYTF. This sequence joins TRBV2 and TRBJ1-2; TRBD1 aligns across 7 bases. The V and J ends lost 6 bases and 5 bases, in that order; junction bases with no gene match: 9. CDR3 size: 14 residues. The V gene's germline CDR1 is SNHLY and CDR2 FYNNEI.

The chain joins TRBV7-3 to TRBJ1-1; 7 nucleotides agree with TRBD1. CDR1 is SGHTA and CDR2 is FQGTGA in the germline V gene. The junction had 6 bases not matched to a gene; V was cut back by 5 bases and J by 0 bases. The CDR3 loop spans 15 amino acids. DNA for the CDR3: TGTGCCAGCAGCCACGAGACAGGGCTGAACACTGAAGCTTTCTTT. This translates into CASSHETGLNTEAFF.

The chain is built from TRBV19 and TRBJ2-6, with D maybe TRBD1 (6 bases). Looked up from germline, CDR1 is LNHDA and CDR2 is SQIVND (reference sequence). The CDR3 contains 16 residues. Trimming took 4 bases from V and 1 from J, leaving 11 bases between them. The CDR3 DNA sequence: TGTGCCAGTAGTAAAGGGGACAAGTCTGGGGCCAACGTCCTGACTTTC. This encodes CASSKGDKSGANVLTF.